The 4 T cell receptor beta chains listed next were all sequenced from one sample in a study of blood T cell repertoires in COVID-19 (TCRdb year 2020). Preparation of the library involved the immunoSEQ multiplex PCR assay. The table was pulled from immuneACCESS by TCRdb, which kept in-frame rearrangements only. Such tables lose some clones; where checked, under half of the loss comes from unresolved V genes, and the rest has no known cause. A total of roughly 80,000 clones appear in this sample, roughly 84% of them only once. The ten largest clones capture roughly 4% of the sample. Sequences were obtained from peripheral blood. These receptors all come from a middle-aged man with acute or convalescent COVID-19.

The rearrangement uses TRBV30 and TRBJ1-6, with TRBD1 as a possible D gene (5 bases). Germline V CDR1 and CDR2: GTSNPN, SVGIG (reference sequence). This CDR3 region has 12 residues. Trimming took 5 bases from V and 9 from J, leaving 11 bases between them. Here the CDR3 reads CAWATAFSPLHF. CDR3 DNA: TGTGCCTGGGCGACAGCTTTTTCACCCCTCCACTTT.

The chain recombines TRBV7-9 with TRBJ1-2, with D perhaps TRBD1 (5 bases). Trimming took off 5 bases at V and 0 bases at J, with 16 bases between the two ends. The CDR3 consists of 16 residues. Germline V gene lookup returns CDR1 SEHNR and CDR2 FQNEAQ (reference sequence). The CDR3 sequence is CASSPLKGSANYGYTF. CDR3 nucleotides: TGTGCCAGCAGCCCACTTAAGGGGTCAGCTAACTATGGCTACACCTTC. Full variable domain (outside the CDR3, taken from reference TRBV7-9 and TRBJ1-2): DTGVSQNPRHKITKRGQNVTFRCDPISEHNRLYWYRQTLGQGPEFLTYFQNEAQLEKSRLLSDRFSAERPKGSFSTLEIQRTEQGDSAMYLCASSPLKGSANYGYTFGSGTRLTVV.

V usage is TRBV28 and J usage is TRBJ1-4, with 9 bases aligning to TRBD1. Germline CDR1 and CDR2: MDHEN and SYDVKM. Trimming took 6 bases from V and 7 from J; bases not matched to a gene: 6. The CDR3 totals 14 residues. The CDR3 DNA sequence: TGTGCCAGCAGGCTACAGGGGGCGGTTGAAAAACTGTTTTTT. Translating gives CASRLQGAVEKLFF.

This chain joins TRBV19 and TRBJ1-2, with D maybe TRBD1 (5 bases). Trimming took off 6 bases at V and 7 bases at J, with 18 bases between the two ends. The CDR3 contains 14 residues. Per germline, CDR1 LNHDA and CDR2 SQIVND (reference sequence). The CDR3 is CASSVKISGAGYTF. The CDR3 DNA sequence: TGTGCCAGTAGCGTTAAGATTTCTGGGGCTGGCTACACCTTC.